The sample holds a few counts of the clone carrying this TCR beta chain. These data originate in a study of blood T cell repertoires in COVID-19. V lost 6 bases to trimming and J lost 0 bases, with 9 bases between them. The length of the CDR3 is 13 residues. Data came from immunoSEQ multiplex PCR; TCRdb stores just in-frame clones and leaves some out. Here the sample spans 100,000 to 150,000 clones, around 82% being singletons. The chain joins TRBV12-3 or TRBV12-4 to TRBJ2-7; possibly TRBD1 for D (6 bases). The sequence came from a man aged 25 to 40 with COVID-19, enrolled during active disease. Sequencing was done on a sample of peripheral blood. CDR3 in amino acids: CASSRQVSYEQYF. The CDR3 coding sequence is TGTGCCAGCAGCCGACAGGTCTCCTACGAGCAGTACTTC.